The text below deals with one T cell receptor beta chain. The target antigen is unknown. The sample is drawn from a study of cytomegalovirus exposure and HLA in healthy donors. Notes on the study in general: Investigators reported 164 TCR beta chains as tied to cytomegalovirus. According to a subsequent analysis, TCR clusters from the first cohort were inclined to appear together in the roughly 130 validation repertoires.

TCRdb's table, derived via immunoSEQ multiplex PCR, lists solely in-frame clones and lacks some. In the table there are 150,000 to 200,000 clones, around nine tenths of which are singletons. V gave up 3 bases and J gave up 8 bases, with 7 bases separating them. The germline CDR1 and CDR2 sequences are DFQATT and SNEGSKA (reference sequence). The CDR3 is 10 amino acids. Sequencing was done on a sample of PBMCs. The gene calls are TRBV20-1 and TRBJ1-2, with unresolved D. This TCR derives from a man between 18 and 35 years old in good health and CMV-seropositive. CDR3 region: CSASEGGYTF. DNA for the CDR3: TGCAGTGCTAGTGAGGGAGGCTACACCTTC.